This T cell receptor (beta chain) is drawn from a study of blood T cell repertoires in COVID-19. For the study at large: Samples representing acute and convalescent COVID-19 were sourced from the United States, Italy and Spain. In each case, the material was cDNA or gDNA derived from T cells, B-cell-depleted T cells, or PBMCs.

Authors' analysis steps: Amplifying reference gene primers gave estimates of nucleated cell counts. The repertoire was sequenced with immunoSEQ multiplex PCR; TCRdb's copy has only in-frame clones and lacks some. The V and J calls and clone size are taken from that table; D and trimming were inferred from the DNA. The sample has more than 200,000 clones, approximately 91% seen once. Sequencing input: peripheral blood. This receptor was identified in a man aged 40-50 years with acute or convalescent COVID-19.

The CDR3 DNA reads as TGTGCCAGCAGCCTCTTGGGGCAGGGGGCAGTCCAAGAGACCCAGTACTTC. Its translation: CASSLLGQGAVQETQYF. This chain uses TRBV5-4 with TRBJ2-5; the match to TRBD1 covers 8 bases. V gave up 4 bases and J gave up 1 base; unmatched junction bases: 12. Germline V lookup: CDR1 SGHNT, CDR2 YYREEE (reference sequence). The CDR3 is 17 residues long.